This T cell receptor beta chain appears in the sequencing data of a study of CD8 T cells in ankylosing spondylitis. Notes on the study in general: Seven to nine highly homologous variants made up a TCR beta motif, and this motif appeared characteristic of ankylosing spondylitis blood. Disease-linked clones were CD8+ and relatively rare in peripheral blood.

The table lists this clonotype with many counts. Antigen unknown. TCRdb analysed the 5' RACE reads with MiXCR anew, one entry per CDR3 protein. The sample includes 250,000 or so distinct CDR3 sequences, 9.5% to 12% of them seen just once. Germline V gene sequence: CDR1 SGHRS, CDR2 YFSETQ. The CDR3 sequence is 14 residues long. The V end was cut by 0 bases, the J end by 1 base, with 7 bases between. Sequenced: blood, either unsorted or a sorted T cell fraction (not recorded which). The TCR was taken from a male donor with ankylosing spondylitis or in good health (not recorded which). V and J are TRBV5-1 and TRBJ1-1; weak D call: TRBD1 (5 bases). CDR3 DNA: TGCGCCAGCAGCTTGGACGGACAGAACACTGAAGCTTTCTTT. Residues: CASSLDGQNTEAFF.